Here is one T cell receptor beta chain with its context. Repertoires were generated with immunoSEQ multiplex PCR, while TCRdb's copy carries only in-frame clones and drops some. In the table there are about 130,000 clones, less than 95% of which are singletons. The data were taken from a study of OX40 agonist ivuxolimab in advanced cancers. Trimming removed 0 bases from V and 0 bases from J, with 12 bases in between. This CDR3 contains 17 residues. Germline V lookup: CDR1 SGHRS, CDR2 YFSETQ. The TCR comes from an adult with an advanced solid tumor such as melanoma, head and neck, liver or kidney cancer. This chain connects TRBV5-1 to TRBJ1-4; D ambiguous. The sequencing here drew on CD4+ or CD8+ T cells sorted from blood, taken in a trial of the OX40 agonist ivuxolimab. This chain's CDR3 is CASSLATGDATNEKLFF. CDR3 DNA: TGCGCCAGCAGCTTGGCCACCGGGGATGCAACTAATGAAAAACTGTTTTTT.